This T cell receptor (beta chain) was captured in a study of T-cell memory formation after mild COVID-19. This CDR3 spans 15 amino acids. Unmatched junction bases numbered 7, after V lost 3 bases and J lost 7 bases. From germline, CDR1 is LGHDT and CDR2 YNNKEL (reference sequence). This clonotype showed up many times. TCRdb reprocessed the 5' RACE reads with MiXCR, giving one entry per CDR3 protein. The repertoire holds under 200,000 distinct CDR3 sequences, with approximately 13% as singletons. The sample was PBMCs or a T cell subset sorted from them (not recorded which). The receptor comes from a young man who had mild COVID-19 (a few samples of this study predate the infection). Cell type and time point are not known. V and J are TRBV3-1 and TRBJ2-1; 9 bases match TRBD2. As DNA, the CDR3 is TGTGCCAGCAGCCACCCTGGGGGACTAGCAAATGAGCAGTTCTTC. As protein: CASSHPGGLANEQFF.